The 5 T cell receptor beta chains in this list originate from one sample, sequenced in a study of somatic mutations in cytotoxic T cells in rheumatoid arthritis. The repertoire was sequenced with immunoSEQ multiplex PCR; TCRdb's copy has only in-frame clones and lacks some. The data contain over 15,000 clones, approximately 84% of them singletons. The sequencing input was CD8+ T cells sorted from blood. Every receptor here comes from an adult with rheumatoid arthritis.

A few counts support this clone. The J gene is TRBJ1-1, the V gene TRBV6-5; possibly TRBD1 for D (5 bases). V was shortened by 6 bases and J by 1 base, with 12 bases between the two germline ends. This CDR3 spans 14 amino acids. CDR1 and CDR2 (germline): MNHEY, SVGAGI. In nucleotides, the CDR3 is TGTGCCAGCAGCTCACAGGCAGGGAACACTGAAGCTTTCTTT. Translation gives CASSSQAGNTEAFF.

The chain uses TRBV27 and TRBJ1-1; possible D gene TRBD1, 5 bases. The V gene lost 8 bases and the J gene lost 4 bases, with 11 bases spanning the gap. Germline values: CDR1 MNHEY, CDR2 SMNVEV (reference sequence). This CDR3 is 12 amino acids long. The CDR3 nucleotides are TGTGCCAGCGCCGCAGGGCCCACTGAAGCTTTCTTT. It translates to CASAAGPTEAFF.

The chain uses TRBV9 and TRBJ2-3; 11 positions match TRBD2. CDR3 length equals 17 residues. Germline V gives CDR1 SGDLS, CDR2 YYNGEE. Trimming took 4 bases from V and 6 from J; bases not matched to a gene: 13. CDR3: CASSTPLAGGPGDTQYF. The DNA of the CDR3 is TGTGCCAGCAGCACACCCTTAGCGGGGGGGCCGGGCGATACGCAGTATTTT.

This clone was counted a single time. The chain joins TRBV7-9 to TRBJ2-5, with 7 bases aligning to TRBD1. Looked up from germline, CDR1 is SEHNR and CDR2 is FQNEAQ (reference sequence). The CDR3 covers 15 residues. Trimming at V came to 4 bases and at J to 5 bases, leaving 10 bases not matched to a gene. In DNA, the CDR3 is TGTGCCAGCAGCTACCGTAAGGGGGCGAAGGAGACCCAGTACTTC. This gives the protein CASSYRKGAKETQYF.

The chain joins TRBV18 to TRBJ2-5; 7 nucleotides match TRBD1. This CDR3 is built from 10 residues. The germline V gene encodes CDR1 KGHSH and CDR2 LQKENI. After removal of 6 bases from V and 9 bases from J, the junction contained 1 base not matched to a gene. CDR3 amino acids: CASSQGAQYF. The CDR3 DNA is TGTGCCAGCTCCCAGGGGGCCCAGTACTTC.